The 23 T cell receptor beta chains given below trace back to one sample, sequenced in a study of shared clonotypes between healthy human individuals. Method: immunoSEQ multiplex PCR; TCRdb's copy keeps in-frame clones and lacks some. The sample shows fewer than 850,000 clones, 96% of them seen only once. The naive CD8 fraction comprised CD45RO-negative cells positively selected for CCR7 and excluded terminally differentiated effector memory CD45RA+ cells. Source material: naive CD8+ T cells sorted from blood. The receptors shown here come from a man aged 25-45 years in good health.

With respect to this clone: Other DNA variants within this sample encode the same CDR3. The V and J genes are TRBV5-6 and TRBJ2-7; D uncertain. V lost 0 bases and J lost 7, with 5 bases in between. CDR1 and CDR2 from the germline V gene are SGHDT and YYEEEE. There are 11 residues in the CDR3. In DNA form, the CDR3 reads TGTGCCAGCAGCTTGGTGGGAGAGCAGTACTTC. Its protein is CASSLVGEQYF.

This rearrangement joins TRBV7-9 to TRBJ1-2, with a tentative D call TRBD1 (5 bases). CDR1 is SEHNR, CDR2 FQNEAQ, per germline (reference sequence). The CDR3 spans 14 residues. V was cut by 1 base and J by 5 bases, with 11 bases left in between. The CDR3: CASSLDTKGYGYTF. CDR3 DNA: TGTGCCAGCAGCTTAGACACCAAGGGGTATGGCTACACCTTC.

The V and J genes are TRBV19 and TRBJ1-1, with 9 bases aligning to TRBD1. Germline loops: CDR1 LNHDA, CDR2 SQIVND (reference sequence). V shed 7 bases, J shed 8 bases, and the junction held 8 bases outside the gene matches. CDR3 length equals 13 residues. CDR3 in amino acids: CASIGQGHFEAFF. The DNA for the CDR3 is TGTGCCAGTATTGGACAGGGGCATTTCGAAGCTTTCTTT.

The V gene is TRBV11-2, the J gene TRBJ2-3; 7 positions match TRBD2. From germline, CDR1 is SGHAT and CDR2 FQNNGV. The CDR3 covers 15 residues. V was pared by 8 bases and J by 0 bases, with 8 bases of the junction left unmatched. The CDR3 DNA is TGTGCCAGCCAATCTCCAGCGGGAAGCACAGATACGCAGTATTTT. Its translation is CASQSPAGSTDTQYF.

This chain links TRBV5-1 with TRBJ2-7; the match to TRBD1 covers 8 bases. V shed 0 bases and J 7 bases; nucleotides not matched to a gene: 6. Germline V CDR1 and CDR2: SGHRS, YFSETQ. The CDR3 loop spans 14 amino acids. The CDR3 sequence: CASSLVGTGTEQYF. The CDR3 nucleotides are TGCGCCAGCAGCTTGGTTGGGACAGGTACGGAGCAGTACTTC.

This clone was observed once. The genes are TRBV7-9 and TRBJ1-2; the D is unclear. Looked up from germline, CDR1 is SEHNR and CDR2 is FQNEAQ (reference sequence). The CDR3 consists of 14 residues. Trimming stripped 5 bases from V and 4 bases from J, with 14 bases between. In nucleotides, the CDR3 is TGTGCCAGCAGCCCCTCAACGGGTTCCTATGGCTACACCTTC. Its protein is CASSPSTGSYGYTF.

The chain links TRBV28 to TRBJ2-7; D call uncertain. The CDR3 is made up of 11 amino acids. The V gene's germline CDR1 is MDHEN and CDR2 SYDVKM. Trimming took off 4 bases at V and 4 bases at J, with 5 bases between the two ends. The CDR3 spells CASSWLYEQYF. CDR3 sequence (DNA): TGTGCCAGCAGTTGGCTGTACGAGCAGTACTTC. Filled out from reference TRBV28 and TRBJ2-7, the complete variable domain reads DVKVTQSSRYLVKRTGEKVFLECVQDMDHENMFWYRQDPGLGLRLIYFSYDVKMKEKGDIPEGYSVSREKKERFSLILESASTNQTSMYLCASSWLYEQYFGPGTRLTVT.

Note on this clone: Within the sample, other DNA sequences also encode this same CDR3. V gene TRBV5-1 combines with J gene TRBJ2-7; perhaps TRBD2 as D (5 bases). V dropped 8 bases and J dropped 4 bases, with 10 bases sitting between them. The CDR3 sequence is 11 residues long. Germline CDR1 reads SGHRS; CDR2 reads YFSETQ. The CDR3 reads CASSPGYEQYF. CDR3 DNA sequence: TGCGCCAGTTCCCCGGGATACGAGCAGTACTTC.

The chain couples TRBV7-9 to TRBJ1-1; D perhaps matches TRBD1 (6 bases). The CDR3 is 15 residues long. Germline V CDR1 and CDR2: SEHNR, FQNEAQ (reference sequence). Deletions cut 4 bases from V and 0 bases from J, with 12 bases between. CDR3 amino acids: CASSSPGQMNTEAFF. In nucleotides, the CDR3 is TGTGCCAGCAGCTCACCGGGACAAATGAACACTGAAGCTTTCTTT.

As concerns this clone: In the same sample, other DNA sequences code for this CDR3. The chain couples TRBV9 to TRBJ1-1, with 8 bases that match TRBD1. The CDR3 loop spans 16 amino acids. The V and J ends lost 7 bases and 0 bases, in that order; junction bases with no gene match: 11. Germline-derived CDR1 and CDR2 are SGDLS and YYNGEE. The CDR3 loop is CASSVGGTGVNTEAFF. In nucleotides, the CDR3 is TGTGCCAGCTCCGTAGGGGGGACAGGAGTGAACACTGAAGCTTTCTTT.

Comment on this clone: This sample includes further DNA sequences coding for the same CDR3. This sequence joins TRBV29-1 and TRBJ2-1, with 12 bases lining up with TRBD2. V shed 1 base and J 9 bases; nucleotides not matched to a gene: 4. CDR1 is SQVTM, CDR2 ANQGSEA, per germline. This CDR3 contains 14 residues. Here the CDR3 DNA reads TGCAGCGTTGAAGGACTAGCGGGGGAAGGTGAGCAGTTCTTC. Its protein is CSVEGLAGEGEQFF.

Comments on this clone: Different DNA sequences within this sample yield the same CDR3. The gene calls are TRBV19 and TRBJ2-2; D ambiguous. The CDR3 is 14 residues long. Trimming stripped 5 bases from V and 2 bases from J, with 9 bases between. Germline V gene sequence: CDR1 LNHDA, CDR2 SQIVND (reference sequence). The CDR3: CASSPTGNTGELFF. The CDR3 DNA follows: TGTGCCAGTAGTCCAACCGGTAACACCGGGGAGCTGTTTTTT.

For the CDR3, the DNA is TGTGCCAGCCCGGATGGTAGCGGGAGCCCCGGGGAGCTGTTTTTT. Its translation: CASPDGSGSPGELFF. The J gene is TRBJ2-2, the V gene TRBV18, with TRBD2 matching 9 bases. CDR3 length: 15 residues. Trimming took 8 bases from V and 6 from J; bases not matched to a gene: 10. CDR1 and CDR2 from the germline V gene are KGHSH and LQKENI.

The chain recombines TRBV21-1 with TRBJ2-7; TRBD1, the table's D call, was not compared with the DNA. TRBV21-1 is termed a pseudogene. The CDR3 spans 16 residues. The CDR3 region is CASSKGSAGVPYEQYF. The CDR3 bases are TGTGCCAGCAGCAAAGGTTCGGCAGGGGTCCCCTACGAGCAGTACTTC.

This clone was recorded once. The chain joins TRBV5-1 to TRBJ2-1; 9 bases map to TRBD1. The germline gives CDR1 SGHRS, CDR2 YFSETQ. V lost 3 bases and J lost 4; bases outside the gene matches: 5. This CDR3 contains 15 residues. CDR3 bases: TGCGCCAGCAGCTCTACGGACAGGGGTTACAATGAGCAGTTCTTC. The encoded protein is CASSSTDRGYNEQFF.

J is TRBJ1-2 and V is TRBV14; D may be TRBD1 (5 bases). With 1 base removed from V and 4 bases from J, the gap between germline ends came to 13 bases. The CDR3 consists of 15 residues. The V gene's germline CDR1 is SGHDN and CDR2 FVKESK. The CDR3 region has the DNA TGTGCCAGCAGCCAAGTCCCAGGGTTCGGCTATGGCTACACCTTC. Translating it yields CASSQVPGFGYGYTF.

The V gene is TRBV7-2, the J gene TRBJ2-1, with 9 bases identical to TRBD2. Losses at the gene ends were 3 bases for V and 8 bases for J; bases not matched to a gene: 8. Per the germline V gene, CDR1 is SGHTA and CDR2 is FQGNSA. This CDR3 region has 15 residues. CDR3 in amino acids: CASSFYAGGPYEQFF. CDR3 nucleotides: TGTGCCAGCAGCTTCTATGCGGGAGGGCCGTATGAGCAGTTCTTC.

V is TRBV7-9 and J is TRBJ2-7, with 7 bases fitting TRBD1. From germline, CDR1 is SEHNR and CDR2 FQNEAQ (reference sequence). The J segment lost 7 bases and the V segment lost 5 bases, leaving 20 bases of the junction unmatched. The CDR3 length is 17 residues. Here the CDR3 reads CASSTLEARTGYWEQYF. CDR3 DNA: TGTGCCAGCAGCACCCTAGAGGCCCGGACAGGTTATTGGGAGCAGTACTTC. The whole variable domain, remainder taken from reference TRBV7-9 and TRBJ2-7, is DTGVSQNPRHKITKRGQNVTFRCDPISEHNRLYWYRQTLGQGPEFLTYFQNEAQLEKSRLLSDRFSAERPKGSFSTLEIQRTEQGDSAMYLCASSTLEARTGYWEQYFGPGTRLTVT.

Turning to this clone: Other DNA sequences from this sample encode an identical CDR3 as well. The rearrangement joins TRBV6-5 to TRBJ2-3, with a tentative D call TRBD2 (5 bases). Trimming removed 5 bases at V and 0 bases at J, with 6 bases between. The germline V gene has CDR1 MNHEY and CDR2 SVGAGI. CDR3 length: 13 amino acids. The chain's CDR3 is CASSSGSTDTQYF. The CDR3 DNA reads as TGTGCCAGCAGTAGCGGAAGCACAGATACGCAGTATTTT.

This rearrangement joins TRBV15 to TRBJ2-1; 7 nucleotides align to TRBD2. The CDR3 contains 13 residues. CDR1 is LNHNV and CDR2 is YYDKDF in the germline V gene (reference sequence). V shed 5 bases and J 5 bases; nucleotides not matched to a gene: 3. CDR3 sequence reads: CATSGRDNNEQFF. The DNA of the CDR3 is TGTGCCACCAGCGGGAGGGATAACAATGAGCAGTTCTTC.

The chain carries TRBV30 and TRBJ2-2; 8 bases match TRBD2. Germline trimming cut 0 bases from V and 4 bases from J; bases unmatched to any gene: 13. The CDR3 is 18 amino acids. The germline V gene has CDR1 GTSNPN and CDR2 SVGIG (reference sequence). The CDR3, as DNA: TGTGCCTGGAGTGTAGGATTCGCATACCGGGAGGGCACCGGGGAGCTGTTTTTT. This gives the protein CAWSVGFAYREGTGELFF.

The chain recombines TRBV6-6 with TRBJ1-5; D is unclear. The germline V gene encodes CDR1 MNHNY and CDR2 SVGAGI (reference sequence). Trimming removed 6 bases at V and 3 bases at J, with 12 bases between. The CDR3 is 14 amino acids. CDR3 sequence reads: CASRDPAFNQPQHF. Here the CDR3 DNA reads TGTGCCAGCAGAGACCCGGCTTTCAATCAGCCCCAGCATTTT.

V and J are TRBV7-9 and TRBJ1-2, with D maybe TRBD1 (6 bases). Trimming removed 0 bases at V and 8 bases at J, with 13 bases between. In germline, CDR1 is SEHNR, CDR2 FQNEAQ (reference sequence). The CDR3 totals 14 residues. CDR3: CASSLAQDSNGYTF. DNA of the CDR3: TGTGCCAGCAGCTTAGCACAGGACAGTAACGGCTACACCTTC.